The 17 T cell receptor beta chains listed next were all sequenced from one sample in a study of cytomegalovirus exposure and HLA in healthy donors. TCRdb's table, derived via immunoSEQ multiplex PCR, lists solely in-frame clones and lacks some. The sample carries roughly 100,000 clones, around 86% recorded once. Sequenced: PBMCs. Receptors were obtained from a woman aged 18-35 years in good health and CMV-seropositive.

This CDR3 reads CASNPQGWETQYF. CDR3 DNA: TGCGCCAGCAACCCACAGGGGTGGGAGACCCAGTACTTC. This chain connects TRBV5-1 to TRBJ2-5; 7 bases agree with TRBD1. The CDR3 runs to 13 residues. Germline CDR1 is SGHRS and CDR2 is YFSETQ. V dropped 6 bases and J dropped 5; count of bases not matched to a gene: 7.

This clone has more than one count but fewer than ten. The J gene is TRBJ2-1, the V gene TRBV6-4; 11 bases are a match to TRBD2. Germline V gives CDR1 MRHNA, CDR2 SNTAGT. J was trimmed by 6 bases and V by 3 bases; bases with no gene match: 4. The CDR3 spans 15 residues. In DNA, the CDR3 is TGTGCCAGCAGTGAAGATAGCGGGGGGGCCAATGAGCAGTTCTTC. This encodes CASSEDSGGANEQFF.

V gene TRBV6-5 combines with J gene TRBJ1-6; perhaps TRBD1 as D (6 bases). Germline V gives CDR1 MNHEY, CDR2 SVGAGI. V lost 6 bases and J lost 7, with 10 bases in between. The CDR3 sequence is 13 residues long. CDR3 amino acids: CASSLGGNSPLHF. The CDR3 DNA sequence: TGTGCCAGCAGCCTTGGGGGCAATTCACCCCTCCACTTT.

The V and J genes are TRBV27 and TRBJ2-7; D might be TRBD2 (6 bases). Germline CDR1 MNHEY, CDR2 SMNVEV (reference sequence). Trimming cost V 8 bases and J 4 bases, with 18 bases left between them. This CDR3 contains 14 residues. The CDR3: CASAPGGTIYEQYF. CDR3 DNA sequence: TGTGCCAGCGCGCCCGGGGGTACGATATACGAGCAGTACTTC.

This sequence joins TRBV28 and TRBJ1-4; a weak D match, TRBD1 (5 bases). The CDR3 extends over 16 amino acids. In germline, CDR1 is MDHEN, CDR2 SYDVKM. The V and J ends lost 6 bases and 8 bases respectively, with 22 bases between them. The CDR3 protein is CASSPIKRRGNEKLFF. The CDR3 DNA follows: TGTGCCAGCAGCCCGATAAAACGACGGGGGAACGAAAAACTGTTTTTT.

The chain uses TRBV6-5 and TRBJ2-7, with a tentative D call TRBD1 (5 bases). The CDR3 length is 13 residues. Germline V gives CDR1 MNHEY, CDR2 SVGAGI. The V and J ends lost 2 bases and 3 bases respectively, with 8 bases between them. The CDR3 coding sequence is TGTGCCAGCAGTTACGGGGCGGACTACGAGCAGTACTTC. This gives the protein CASSYGADYEQYF.

The rearrangement links TRBV7-3 to TRBJ2-7, with a tentative D call TRBD1 (5 bases). CDR1 and CDR2 from the germline V gene are SGHTA and FQGTGA. The CDR3 is made up of 13 amino acids. The V end was cut by 6 bases, the J end by 5 bases, with 14 bases between. This CDR3 is CASRPQGGNEQYF. The CDR3 DNA follows: TGTGCCAGCAGACCCCAGGGTGGGAACGAGCAGTACTTC.

The V and J genes are TRBV5-3 and TRBJ2-7; 8 bases fit TRBD1. TRBV5-3 is assigned to the ORF class and has an uncertain function. CDR3 size: 17 residues. V lost 0 bases, J lost 12 bases, and 20 bases stayed unmatched. The CDR3 region has the DNA TGTGCCAGAAGCTTGGGCCCCCCGGACAGGGACCTAGTACAGCGGTACTTC. This translates into CARSLGPPDRDLVQRYF.

The rearrangement uses TRBV19 and TRBJ2-1; 11 nucleotides agree with TRBD2. V lost 7 bases and J lost 10; bases outside the gene matches: 12. The CDR3 is 15 residues long. Germline loops: CDR1 LNHDA, CDR2 SQIVND (reference sequence). CDR3 sequence reads: CASNLAGGQSWEQFF. The DNA for the CDR3 is TGTGCCAGTAATCTAGCGGGAGGCCAATCTTGGGAGCAGTTCTTC.

This clone turned up a few times. This rearrangement joins TRBV4-1 to TRBJ1-2, with D unresolved. The CDR3 runs 13 residues. The germline V gene has CDR1 MGHRA and CDR2 YSYEKL. Trimming shortened V by 0 bases and J by 1 base, and 3 bases separated the two germline ends. The CDR3 spells CASSQDGNYGYTF. DNA of the CDR3: TGCGCCAGCAGCCAAGACGGTAACTATGGCTACACCTTC.

The chain combines TRBV7-3 with TRBJ2-1; 9 nucleotides agree with TRBD2. The trim removed 5 bases at V and 6 bases at J, leaving 11 bases unmatched. The CDR3 covers 16 residues. From germline, CDR1 is SGHTA and CDR2 FQGTGA. DNA for the CDR3: TGTGCCAGCAGCCCTTTAGTGGGACTAGCCGTCAATGAGCAGTTCTTC. This codes for CASSPLVGLAVNEQFF.

This chain joins TRBV28 and TRBJ1-2, with 8 positions matching TRBD1. Germline values: CDR1 MDHEN, CDR2 SYDVKM. The V segment lost 7 bases and the J segment 0 bases; nucleotides outside the gene matches: 4. This CDR3 comprises 14 residues. CDR3 coding DNA: TGTGCCAGCACCGACAGGGGAGCTAACTATGGCTACACCTTC. This encodes CASTDRGANYGYTF.

This clone was counted a single time. V gene TRBV7-9 combines with J gene TRBJ2-5; possibly TRBD1 for D (6 bases). V was trimmed by 3 bases and J by 4 bases, leaving 12 bases between them. Germline V CDR1 and CDR2: SEHNR, FQNEAQ (reference sequence). The CDR3 is 14 amino acids. The CDR3 is CASSFGTGRETQYF. CDR3 sequence (DNA): TGTGCCAGCAGCTTTGGTACAGGGCGAGAGACCCAGTACTTC.

The rearrangement uses TRBV5-1 and TRBJ2-1; TRBD2 agrees at 13 bases. The V and J ends lost 0 bases and 6 bases, in that order; junction bases with no gene match: 3. Looked up from germline, CDR1 is SGHRS and CDR2 is YFSETQ. The CDR3 consists of 16 residues. This CDR3 is CASSLGLAGGFNEQFF. The CDR3 DNA sequence: TGCGCCAGCAGCTTGGGACTAGCGGGAGGTTTCAATGAGCAGTTCTTC.

The chain recombines TRBV5-4 with TRBJ2-1; D remains unclear. V was shortened by 2 bases and J by 3 bases, with 6 bases between the two germline ends. This CDR3 comprises 13 residues. The germline V gene has CDR1 SGHNT and CDR2 YYREEE (reference sequence). CDR3 sequence: CASSFNSYNEQFF. The CDR3 coding sequence is TGTGCCAGCAGCTTCAACAGCTACAATGAGCAGTTCTTC.

Points on this clone: Distinct nucleotide sequences in the sample also encode this CDR3. The chain's CDR3 is CASSPLRGTEAFF. Here the CDR3 DNA reads TGTGCCAGCAGTCCCCTTAGGGGAACTGAAGCTTTCTTT. This chain connects TRBV27 to TRBJ1-1; a weak D match, TRBD1 (5 bases). The CDR3 has 13 residues. In germline, CDR1 is MNHEY, CDR2 SMNVEV (reference sequence). V dropped 5 bases and J dropped 5 bases, with 12 bases sitting between them.

The chain is built from TRBV20-1 and TRBJ2-5; D gene uncertain. This CDR3 contains 11 residues. Germline V gives CDR1 DFQATT, CDR2 SNEGSKA (reference sequence). Trimming stripped 5 bases from V and 5 bases from J, with 9 bases between. CDR3 in amino acids: CSAYEWETQYF. The CDR3 coding sequence is TGCAGTGCTTACGAGTGGGAGACCCAGTACTTC.